Described below is a single T cell receptor beta chain sequence and its context. This record comes from a study of T cells in severe cutaneous drug reactions. Germline values: CDR1 MDHEN, CDR2 SYDVKM. The CDR3 runs 13 residues. Carbamazepine had induced Stevens-Johnson syndrome or toxic epidermal necrolysis in the sequenced donors. Bulk and single-cell libraries used iRepertoire multiplex PCR with TCR subtype-specific primers. TCRdb re-analyzed the multiplex PCR reads; it lists each CDR3 protein once, without DNA. This specimen shows 7,000 or so distinct CDR3 sequences; the ten leading clones hold approximately 31%.

The TCR comes from a human donor with toxic epidermal necrolysis, a severe cutaneous drug reaction. The rearrangement joins TRBV28 to TRBJ2-7. Sample: cells from a skin blister. This CDR3 is CASSSTMTYEQYF.